These T cell receptor beta chains were read from a single sample in a study of early T cells in non-severe SARS-CoV-2 infection. TCRdb re-analysed the 5' RACE reads in MiXCR, keeping a single row per CDR3 protein. The data contain 45,000 to 55,000 distinct CDR3 sequences, roughly an eighth of them singletons. Material: whole blood. The receptors were sampled from an adult who was a healthcare worker with PCR-confirmed SARS-CoV-2 infection or an uninfected control (not recorded which). CDR3s leave out the opening cysteine and the closing phenylalanine or tryptophan. D genes are given only for firm matches.

D: TRBD1
V: TRBV12-3/TRBV12-4
J: TRBJ1-5
length: 13
CDR3: ASSSDRDPYQPQH

D: NA
V: TRBV7-8
J: TRBJ2-5
length: 14
CDR3: ASSTRHTLGQETQY

D: NA
V: TRBV5-1
J: TRBJ1-4
length: 11
CDR3: ASSLDDGGKLF

D: NA
V: TRBV28
J: TRBJ2-3
length: 11
CDR3: ASRAPTAHTQY

D: NA
V: TRBV7-3
J: TRBJ2-5
length: 11
CDR3: ASSFLREETQY

D: TRBD1
V: TRBV28
J: TRBJ1-1
length: 12
CDR3: ASATGGAIPEAF

D: TRBD1
V: TRBV7-8
J: TRBJ2-3
length: 13
CDR3: VSSSSRGTTDTQY

D: TRBD2
V: TRBV29-1
J: TRBJ2-3
length: 12
CDR3: SVGVGGRSDTQY

D: NA
V: TRBV6-2/TRBV6-3
J: TRBJ2-1
length: 11
CDR3: ASSYFQGNEQF

D: TRBD2
V: TRBV5-3
J: TRBJ2-1
length: 17
CDR3: ARSLSLTGLAGGPVEQF

D: TRBD1
V: TRBV6-2/TRBV6-3
J: TRBJ1-4
length: 14
CDR3: ASSYGTVGLNEKLF

D: TRBD2
V: TRBV7-8
J: TRBJ2-7
length: 14
CDR3: ASSPPTSGRSYEQY

D: TRBD1
V: TRBV2
J: TRBJ1-4
length: 17
CDR3: ASSPSAGTGKIINEKLF

D: TRBD2
V: TRBV5-1
J: TRBJ2-5
length: 12
CDR3: ASSIAGGQETQY

D: TRBD2
V: TRBV7-8
J: TRBJ2-1
length: 18
CDR3: ASSLNTIGTSGIRGNEQF

D: NA
V: TRBV4-1
J: TRBJ1-1
length: 12
CDR3: ASSQIPTVTEAF

D: TRBD2
V: TRBV7-2
J: TRBJ2-2
length: 14
CDR3: ASSYAAGVNTGELF

D: TRBD1
V: TRBV29-1
J: TRBJ2-7
length: 10
CDR3: SVGTGGYEQY

D: TRBD1
V: TRBV18
J: TRBJ2-7
length: 13
CDR3: ASSPGTGGTYEQY

D: TRBD1
V: TRBV5-6
J: TRBJ2-1
length: 14
CDR3: ASSDGQGFTYNEQF

D: NA
V: TRBV7-2
J: TRBJ2-4
length: 12
CDR3: ASSPPGGQNIQY

D: TRBD1
V: TRBV2
J: TRBJ2-7
length: 11
CDR3: ASSTRQGGGQY

D: NA
V: TRBV10-3
J: TRBJ1-1
length: 10
CDR3: AIRTGNTEAF

D: TRBD1
V: TRBV18
J: TRBJ1-1
length: 18
CDR3: ASSSRYQPAGTGENTEAF

D: NA
V: TRBV2
J: TRBJ2-7
length: 9
CDR3: ASSVSSGQY

D: NA
V: TRBV20-1
J: TRBJ1-2
length: 11
CDR3: SAHRDTNYGYT

D: TRBD1
V: TRBV6-6
J: TRBJ2-7
length: 12
CDR3: ASKFRDSSYEQY

D: NA
V: TRBV12-2
J: TRBJ2-6
length: 19
CDR3: ASRLELAGALGPLGANVLT

D: NA
V: TRBV10-1
J: TRBJ2-1
length: 11
CDR3: ASSELSNHEQF

D: NA
V: TRBV2
J: TRBJ2-2
length: 13
CDR3: ASTFQGTNTGELF

D: NA
V: TRBV29-1
J: TRBJ1-1
length: 13
CDR3: SYLYPGLPNTEAF

D: NA
V: TRBV29-1
J: TRBJ2-5
length: 12
CDR3: SVAPDSHQETQY

D: NA
V: TRBV6-5
J: TRBJ2-7
length: 11
CDR3: ASSQGASYEQY

D: NA
V: TRBV7-9
J: TRBJ1-2
length: 10
CDR3: ASSPPVYGYT

D: NA
V: TRBV4-1
J: TRBJ1-1
length: 14
CDR3: ASSAVGRGAYTEAF

D: NA
V: TRBV27
J: TRBJ2-2
length: 13
CDR3: ASSVTFDSSGELF

D: NA
V: TRBV11-2
J: TRBJ1-1
length: 11
CDR3: ASSLAGTEGAF

D: TRBD1
V: TRBV7-3
J: TRBJ2-1
length: 14
CDR3: ASSPSTGATYNEQF

D: NA
V: TRBV24-1
J: TRBJ2-2
length: 12
CDR3: ATRGLSDTGELF

D: NA
V: TRBV4-1
J: TRBJ2-7
length: 12
CDR3: ASSLQRGGWEQY

D: NA
V: TRBV20-1
J: TRBJ1-2
length: 9
CDR3: SARRRQSYT

D: TRBD1
V: TRBV6-5
J: TRBJ2-5
length: 13
CDR3: ASSYSGTAKETQY

D: TRBD1
V: TRBV19
J: TRBJ2-5
length: 11
CDR3: ASSGTAKETQY

D: NA
V: TRBV6-5
J: TRBJ1-2
length: 16
CDR3: ASSYSASARRGTYGYT

D: TRBD1
V: TRBV18
J: TRBJ1-1
length: 14
CDR3: ASSPLLGQGRTEAF

D: NA
V: TRBV20-1
J: TRBJ1-3
length: 11
CDR3: SARRRSGNTIY

D: NA
V: TRBV20-1
J: TRBJ2-1
length: 11
CDR3: SARTPQTNEQF

D: NA
V: TRBV30
J: TRBJ2-1
length: 10
CDR3: AWVGQSNEQF

D: TRBD2
V: TRBV29-1
J: TRBJ2-1
length: 13
CDR3: SVDNSGKDYNEQF

D: NA
V: TRBV29-1
J: TRBJ2-4
length: 12
CDR3: SVGQFLGKNIQY

D: NA
V: TRBV29-1
J: TRBJ2-1
length: 13
CDR3: SVEVAELEWNEQF

D: NA
V: TRBV2
J: TRBJ2-7
length: 12
CDR3: ASSDWAPTYEQY

D: NA
V: TRBV19
J: TRBJ1-2
length: 12
CDR3: ASSLRTVNYGYT

D: TRBD2
V: TRBV5-1
J: TRBJ2-7
length: 10
CDR3: ASSLEAGGVY

D: NA
V: TRBV5-1
J: TRBJ2-7
length: 11
CDR3: ASSSYGAYEQY

D: NA
V: TRBV11-2
J: TRBJ1-1
length: 13
CDR3: ASSPRAIGLTEAF

D: TRBD1
V: TRBV6-2/TRBV6-3
J: TRBJ2-2
length: 12
CDR3: ATSGTGNTGELF

D: NA
V: TRBV20-1
J: TRBJ2-3
length: 12
CDR3: SALVPGLGDTQY

D: NA
V: TRBV20-1
J: TRBJ1-3
length: 12
CDR3: SARDAGSGNTIY

D: TRBD1
V: TRBV4-1
J: TRBJ2-1
length: 14
CDR3: ASSQERDRARNEQF